A single sample gave rise to the 24 T cell receptor beta chains below, sequenced in a study of STAT5B mutations in CD4+ large granular lymphocyte leukemia. The table came from immunoSEQ multiplex PCR; TCRdb's copy has only in-frame clones and leaves some out. The sample has 25,000 to 35,000 clones; roughly 84% are singletons. Input material: CD4+ T cells from blood buffy coats. The receptors stem from a human donor in good health.

This rearrangement joins TRBV5-1 to TRBJ1-3; D not resolved. Trimming pared 0 bases from V and 0 bases from J, leaving 4 bases between. CDR3 length: 14 residues. Germline assignment: CDR1 SGHRS and CDR2 YFSETQ. CDR3 coding DNA: TGCGCCAGCAGCTTGGACAACTCTGGAAACACCATATATTTT. The encoded protein is CASSLDNSGNTIYF.

The rearrangement uses TRBV12-5 and TRBJ1-1; D is ambiguous. From germline, CDR1 is LGHNT and CDR2 FRNRAP. The CDR3 totals 12 residues. Trimming removed 5 bases from V and 11 bases from J, with 15 bases in between. The CDR3 DNA is TGTGCTAGTGGTCCCGGGTTGGCCCGGGCTTTCTTT. Its translation: CASGPGLARAFF. Full variable domain (outside the CDR3, taken from reference TRBV12-5 and TRBJ1-1): DARVTQTPRHKVTEMGQEVTMRCQPILGHNTVFWYRQTMMQGLELLAYFRNRAPLDDSGMPKDRFSAEMPDATLATLKIQPSEPRDSAVYFCASGPGLARAFFGQGTRLTVV.

This clone was observed a few times. The chain couples TRBV19 to TRBJ1-5, with 8 bases fitting TRBD1. Germline V CDR1 and CDR2: LNHDA, SQIVND (reference sequence). V lost 10 bases to trimming and J lost 0 bases; unmatched junction nucleotides: 8. This CDR3 is built from 15 residues. In DNA, the CDR3 is TGTGCCACTACGGACAGGGAGTATAGCAATCAGCCCCAGCATTTT. Encoded protein: CATTDREYSNQPQHF.

The chain's CDR3 is CASSVDGRDQPQHF. The CDR3 DNA reads TGTGCCAGCAGCGTAGATGGCAGAGATCAGCCCCAGCATTTT. The rearrangement joins TRBV9 to TRBJ1-5; D remains ambiguous. Looked up from germline, CDR1 is SGDLS and CDR2 is YYNGEE. The CDR3 loop spans 14 amino acids. V dropped 0 bases and J dropped 5 bases, with 9 bases sitting between them.

The rearrangement uses TRBV7-9 and TRBJ1-2; D not certain. The CDR3 is made up of 15 amino acids. Trimming pared 5 bases from V and 4 bases from J, leaving 17 bases between. Germline V gene lookup returns CDR1 SEHNR and CDR2 FQNEAQ (reference sequence). CDR3 DNA sequence: TGTGCCAGCAGCCCAAGGGTGGAAAACGCCTATGGCTACACCTTC. Protein sequence: CASSPRVENAYGYTF.

V and J are TRBV6-5 and TRBJ1-4; TRBD1 matches at 8 bases. The trim removed 8 bases at V and 5 bases at J, leaving 1 base unmatched. The CDR3 runs to 12 residues. Germline V CDR1 and CDR2: MNHEY, SVGAGI. The CDR3 DNA reads as TGTGCCAGCCGACAGGGGAATGAAAAACTGTTTTTT. Protein product: CASRQGNEKLFF.

The chain uses TRBV19 and TRBJ1-3, with D unresolved. The V gene's germline CDR1 is LNHDA and CDR2 SQIVND (reference sequence). Trimming cost V 6 bases and J 2 bases, with 20 bases left between them. This CDR3 has 17 amino acids. The CDR3 protein is CASSPLGGVITGNTIYF. The CDR3 nucleotides are TGTGCCAGTAGCCCTCTTGGTGGTGTCATCACTGGAAACACCATATATTTT.

This chain uses TRBV6-1 with TRBJ1-4; TRBD1 is a possible D gene (5 bases). Germline V CDR1 and CDR2: MNHNS, SASEGT. The CDR3 has 13 amino acids. Trimming took 8 bases from V and 7 from J, leaving 14 bases between them. CDR3 sequence reads: CASSTRRGEKLFF. CDR3 coding DNA: TGTGCCAGCTCGACCCGGAGGGGTGAAAAACTGTTTTTT.

The chain carries TRBV1 and TRBJ2-3; the D call TRBD1 from the table was never checked on the DNA. TRBV1 represents a pseudogene. The CDR3 loop spans 19 amino acids. CDR3 nucleotide sequence: TGCACCAGCAGCCAAGGGTTGCACCGGACAGGGGGCCTCCCAGATACGCAGTATTTT. Translating gives CTSSQGLHRTGGLPDTQYF.

The chain combines TRBV5-1 with TRBJ2-2, with unresolved D. This CDR3 comprises 14 residues. Germline CDR1 reads SGHRS; CDR2 reads YFSETQ. The V gene lost 2 bases and the J gene lost 1 base, with 6 bases spanning the gap. The CDR3 DNA follows: TGCGCCAGCAGCTTATCACAGAACACCGGGGAGCTGTTTTTT. It translates to CASSLSQNTGELFF.

The chain carries TRBV4-1 and TRBJ2-3; maybe TRBD2 (6 bases). This CDR3 contains 17 residues. Germline CDR1 MGHRA, CDR2 YSYEKL. V was cut by 7 bases and J by 5 bases, with 25 bases left in between. DNA of the CDR3: TGCGCCAGCACCCCTCAGGAGGGCCGTTTTGGCGGAGATACGCAGTATTTT. This gives the protein CASTPQEGRFGGDTQYF.

This clone rates as large. CDR3 amino acids: CASSQAYSAGELFF. CDR3 bases: TGTGCCAGCAGCCAAGCGTACTCGGCCGGGGAGCTGTTTTTT. V usage is TRBV4-2 and J usage is TRBJ2-2; no clear D. The V gene lost 1 base and the J gene lost 6 bases, with 9 bases spanning the gap. This CDR3 contains 14 residues. Germline CDR1 is LGHNA and CDR2 is YNFKEQ.

This chain uses TRBV2 with TRBJ2-7; no clear D gene. Germline values: CDR1 SNHLY, CDR2 FYNNEI. The CDR3 spans 15 residues. The V end lost 5 bases, the J end lost 3 bases, and 17 bases lay between the germline ends. The CDR3 DNA is TGTGCCAGCAGTAGCGACGGGTTCACCCTCTACGAGCAGTACTTC. Translated: CASSSDGFTLYEQYF.

The chain joins TRBV11-2 to TRBJ1-2; D gene ambiguous. This CDR3 contains 11 residues. Looked up from germline, CDR1 is SGHAT and CDR2 is FQNNGV. V was trimmed by 1 base and J by 7 bases, leaving 4 bases between them. The CDR3 spells CASSLGGGYTF. The CDR3 coding sequence is TGTGCCAGCAGCTTAGGTGGTGGCTACACCTTC.

The chain is built from TRBV6-1 and TRBJ2-2; D call uncertain. Trimming took off 2 bases at V and 0 bases at J, with 10 bases between the two ends. CDR3 length: 16 residues. Germline V gene lookup returns CDR1 MNHNS and CDR2 SASEGT. CDR3 sequence (DNA): TGTGCCAGCAGTGAACACCTTGCTGCGAACACCGGGGAGCTGTTTTTT. It specifies CASSEHLAANTGELFF.

The V call is TRBV28, the J call TRBJ2-4; D might be TRBD1 (6 bases). Germline V lookup: CDR1 MDHEN, CDR2 SYDVKM. CDR3 length equals 15 residues. Trimming removed 6 bases from V and 1 base from J, with 13 bases in between. This CDR3 is CASSPQGTAKNIQYF. In DNA form, the CDR3 reads TGTGCCAGCAGCCCACAGGGAACTGCCAAAAACATTCAGTACTTC.

The chain is built from TRBV6-5 and TRBJ2-3; D not certain. The V end was cut by 5 bases, the J end by 7 bases, with 13 bases between. Germline V gene lookup returns CDR1 MNHEY and CDR2 SVGAGI. The CDR3 loop spans 13 amino acids. Here the CDR3 reads CASSPHETNTQYF. DNA of the CDR3: TGTGCCAGCAGTCCCCATGAGACAAATACGCAGTATTTT.

The chain recombines TRBV6-6 with TRBJ1-1; 10 bases fit TRBD1. Unmatched junction bases numbered 7, after V lost 5 bases and J lost 1 base. Germline V gene data show CDR1 as MNHNY and CDR2 as SVGAGI (reference sequence). There are 16 residues in the CDR3. CDR3 sequence reads: CASSRPGQGRNTEAFF. The DNA for the CDR3 is TGTGCCAGCAGTCGACCGGGACAGGGGCGGAACACTGAAGCTTTCTTT.

This chain links TRBV4-3 with TRBJ1-4, with 9 bases lining up with TRBD1. Germline V gives CDR1 LGHNA, CDR2 YSLEER. Germline trimming cut 1 base from V and 8 bases from J; bases unmatched to any gene: 2. This CDR3 spans 14 amino acids. Here the CDR3 reads CASSQGTGVEKLFF. CDR3 DNA: TGCGCCAGCAGCCAAGGGACAGGGGTGGAAAAACTGTTTTTT.

The chain carries TRBV27 and TRBJ2-7, with D hard to call. V dropped 9 bases and J dropped 5 bases, with 20 bases sitting between them. CDR3 length equals 14 residues. Germline values: CDR1 MNHEY, CDR2 SMNVEV (reference sequence). CDR3 sequence reads: CAREGNPGSHEQYF. As DNA, the CDR3 is TGTGCCAGGGAAGGAAATCCGGGTTCCCACGAGCAGTACTTC.

The chain is built from TRBV7-9 and TRBJ1-2; 7 positions match TRBD1. The germline V gene has CDR1 SEHNR and CDR2 FQNEAQ (reference sequence). This CDR3 has 16 residues. J lost 8 bases, V lost 0 bases, and 12 bases had no gene match. This chain's CDR3 is CASSLAGAGTAEGYTF. The CDR3 DNA is TGTGCCAGCAGCTTAGCTGGGGCCGGGACAGCGGAAGGCTACACCTTC.

The chain recombines TRBV5-1 with TRBJ1-1; perhaps TRBD1 as D (5 bases). Germline V gene lookup returns CDR1 SGHRS and CDR2 YFSETQ. V dropped 4 bases and J dropped 3 bases, with 10 bases sitting between them. This CDR3 spans 13 amino acids. The chain's CDR3 is CASSPRVDTEAFF. CDR3 DNA sequence: TGCGCCAGCAGCCCCAGGGTGGACACTGAAGCTTTCTTT.

The chain links TRBV4-1 to TRBJ1-1; D possibly corresponds to TRBD1 (5 bases). Germline assignment: CDR1 MGHRA and CDR2 YSYEKL. CDR3 size: 16 residues. V gave up 4 bases and J gave up 0 bases, with 15 bases separating them. The CDR3 protein is CASSPVGRALNTEAFF. The CDR3, as DNA: TGCGCCAGCAGCCCCGTCGGCAGGGCTCTGAACACTGAAGCTTTCTTT.

The DNA for the CDR3 is TGTGCCAGCAGCCAAGGCGACAGGGGCACAGATACGCAGTATTTT. Translated: CASSQGDRGTDTQYF. The V and J genes are TRBV4-2 and TRBJ2-3, with TRBD1 matching over 7 bases. The CDR3 is 15 amino acids. V gave up 1 base and J gave up 1 base; unmatched junction bases: 2. Germline CDR1 and CDR2: LGHNA and YNFKEQ.